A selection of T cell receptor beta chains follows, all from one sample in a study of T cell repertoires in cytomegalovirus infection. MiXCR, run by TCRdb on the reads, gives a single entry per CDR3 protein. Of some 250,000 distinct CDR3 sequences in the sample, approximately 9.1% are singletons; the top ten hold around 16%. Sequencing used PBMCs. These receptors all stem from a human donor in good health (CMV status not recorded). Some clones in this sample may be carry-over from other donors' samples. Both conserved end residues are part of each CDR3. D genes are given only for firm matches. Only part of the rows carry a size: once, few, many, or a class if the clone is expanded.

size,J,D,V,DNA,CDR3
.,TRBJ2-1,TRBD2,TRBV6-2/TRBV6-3,TGTGCCAGCAGACCCTCCGGGGGGGACGGTGAGCAGTTCTTC,CASRPSGGDGEQFF
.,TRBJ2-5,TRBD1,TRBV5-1,TGCGCCAGCAGCTTCAGTCCGGGACAGGGACAAGAGACCCAGTACTTC,CASSFSPGQGQETQYF
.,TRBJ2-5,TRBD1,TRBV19,TGTGCCAGTGAACCCGGGACAGGAGGTGGAGAGACCCAGTACTTC,CASEPGTGGGETQYF
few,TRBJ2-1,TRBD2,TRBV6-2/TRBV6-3,TGTGCCAGCAGTTACCCCGGGACTAGCGGGAGAAATGAGCAGTTCTTC,CASSYPGTSGRNEQFF
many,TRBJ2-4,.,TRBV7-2,TGTGCCAGCAGCTTAGATGCGCAGGGTTACAAAAACATTCAGTACTTC,CASSLDAQGYKNIQYF
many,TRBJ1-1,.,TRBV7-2,TGTGCCAGCAGCTCCCACACGAACACTGAAGCTTTCTTT,CASSSHTNTEAFF
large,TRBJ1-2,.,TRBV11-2,TGTGCCAGCAGCTTAGATCACAACCCCGCGAGGCGATATGGCTACACCTTC,CASSLDHNPARRYGYTF
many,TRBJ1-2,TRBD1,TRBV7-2,TGTGCCAGCAGCCCAGGGGGGTCCCAGGGTAACTATGGCTACACCTTC,CASSPGGSQGNYGYTF
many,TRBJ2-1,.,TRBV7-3,TGTGCCAGCAGCCTCAGCAGGGCGGGTTACAATGAGCAGTTCTTC,CASSLSRAGYNEQFF
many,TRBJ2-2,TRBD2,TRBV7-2,TGTGCCAGCAGCTTATTCGGACTAGCGGTCCCCGGGGAGCTGTTTTTT,CASSLFGLAVPGELFF
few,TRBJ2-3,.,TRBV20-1,TGCAGTGCCCCGAGGCGTTCCGGCACAGATACGCAGTATTTT,CSAPRRSGTDTQYF